Sequencing of this TCR beta chain was carried out in a study of blood T cell repertoires in COVID-19. Study details: From T cells, B-cell-depleted T cells, or PBMCs came the material, which was cDNA or gDNA.

Produced via immunoSEQ multiplex PCR; TCRdb's table is partial and in-frame only. The table has about 130,000 clones, about four fifths seen once. Germline V CDR1 and CDR2: MNHEY, SVGAGI. With 7 bases removed from V and 5 bases from J, the gap between germline ends came to 14 bases. The CDR3 contains 13 residues. The rearrangement links TRBV6-5 to TRBJ2-5; maybe TRBD2 (6 bases). The TCR was taken from a man aged 30 to 39 who had recovered from COVID-19. Sequencing input: PBMCs or T cells enriched from blood (not recorded which). CDR3 DNA: TGTGCCAGCACCAAGCGGGTTGGGGAGACCCAGTACTTC. It yields the protein CASTKRVGETQYF.